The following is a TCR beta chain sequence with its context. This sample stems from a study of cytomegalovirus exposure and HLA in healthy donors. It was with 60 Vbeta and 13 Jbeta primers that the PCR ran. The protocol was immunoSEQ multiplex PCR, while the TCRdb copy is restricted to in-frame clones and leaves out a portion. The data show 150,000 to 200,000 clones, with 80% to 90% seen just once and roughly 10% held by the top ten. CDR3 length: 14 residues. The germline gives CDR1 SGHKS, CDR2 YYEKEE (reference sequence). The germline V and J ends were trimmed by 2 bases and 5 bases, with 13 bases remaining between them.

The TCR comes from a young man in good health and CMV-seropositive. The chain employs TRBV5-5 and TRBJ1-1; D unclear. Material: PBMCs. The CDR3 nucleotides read TGTGCCAGCAGCTTCCACGTTGCGATAACTGAAGCTTTCTTT. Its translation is CASSFHVAITEAFF.